These 32 T cell receptor beta chains originate from one sample sequenced in a study of memory CD4+ T cells and cytomegalovirus serostatus (dated by TCRdb to between 2018 and 2021). Single viable CD3+CD4+CD8-CD45RO+ cells were sorted as memory CD4+ T cells on a FACSAria II. The library was generated by the immunoSEQ multiplex PCR assay. The clones in this table, taken by TCRdb from immuneACCESS, are in-frame only. Not every clone is retained; where verified, under half of the shortfall comes from an unresolved V gene, and the cause of the rest is unknown. Present in this sample are under 40,000 clones, around 79% of which were seen just once. The leading ten clones occupy roughly 5% of the sample. Sequencing was performed on memory CD4+ T cells from blood. These receptor sequences come from an adult in good health and CMV-seropositive.

The chain couples TRBV28 to TRBJ2-5; TRBD1 matches 7 bases. The CDR3 loop spans 14 amino acids. The V segment lost 5 bases and the J segment 5 bases; nucleotides outside the gene matches: 8. Germline CDR1 is MDHEN and CDR2 is SYDVKM. Written as DNA, the CDR3 is TGTGCCAGCAGTCTTACAGGGGCTCAGGAGACCCAGTACTTC. It is translated as CASSLTGAQETQYF.

This chain connects TRBV11-2 to TRBJ2-7; maybe TRBD2 (5 bases). This CDR3 comprises 12 residues. Trimming stripped 5 bases from V and 6 bases from J, with 11 bases between. Germline-derived CDR1 and CDR2 are SGHAT and FQNNGV. The CDR3 coding sequence is TGTGCCAGCAGCCCTCTAGCCTCCGAGCAGTACTTC. Translation gives CASSPLASEQYF.

DNA for the CDR3: TGTGCCAGCAACCAGGGTTACGCAAATAATGAGCAGTTCTTC. This gives the protein CASNQGYANNEQFF. This chain links TRBV9 with TRBJ2-1; a weak D match, TRBD1 (5 bases). Trimming shortened V by 6 bases and J by 7 bases, and 17 bases separated the two germline ends. Germline V gene data show CDR1 as SGDLS and CDR2 as YYNGEE. There are 14 residues in the CDR3.

V and J are TRBV4-3 and TRBJ2-7, with 14 bases matching TRBD2. V was pared by 3 bases and J by 1 base, with 5 bases of the junction left unmatched. The CDR3 is made up of 17 amino acids. CDR1 is LGHNA, CDR2 YSLEER, per germline. CDR3 in DNA: TGCGCCAGCAGCCAGGGACTAGCGGGAGTGGGGTCCTACGAGCAGTACTTC. It encodes CASSQGLAGVGSYEQYF.

This clone occurred a few times. The rearrangement uses TRBV19 and TRBJ1-1; TRBD1 aligns across 7 bases. Germline CDR1 LNHDA, CDR2 SQIVND (reference sequence). V gave up 5 bases and J gave up 0 bases; unmatched junction bases: 6. This CDR3 has 15 residues. CDR3 amino acids: CASSPLGQMNTEAFF. CDR3 in DNA: TGTGCCAGTAGTCCGTTGGGACAGATGAACACTGAAGCTTTCTTT.

The chain joins TRBV11-2 to TRBJ1-3; TRBD1 agrees at 9 bases. Germline-derived CDR1 and CDR2 are SGHAT and FQNNGV. V was pared by 2 bases and J by 0 bases, with 11 bases of the junction left unmatched. The CDR3 totals 19 residues. The chain's CDR3 is CASSLMGQGHQSSGNTIYF. In DNA, the CDR3 is TGTGCCAGCAGCTTAATGGGACAGGGCCATCAGAGCTCTGGAAACACCATATATTTT. The full variable domain, its missing parts supplied by reference TRBV11-2 and TRBJ1-3, is EAGVAQSPRYKIIEKRQSVAFWCNPISGHATLYWYQQILGQGPKLLIQFQNNGVVDDSQLPKDRFSAERLKGVDSTLKIQPAKLEDSAVYLCASSLMGQGHQSSGNTIYFGEGSWLTVV.

This sequence joins TRBV2 and TRBJ1-2, with TRBD1 as a possible D gene (5 bases). V lost 6 bases to trimming and J lost 4 bases, with 9 bases between them. The CDR3 runs to 12 residues. CDR1 SNHLY and CDR2 FYNNEI come from the germline V gene. The CDR3: CASSAGLYGYTF. For the CDR3, the DNA is TGTGCCAGCAGCGCGGGACTCTATGGCTACACCTTC.

V gene TRBV7-2 combines with J gene TRBJ2-1; D possibly corresponds to TRBD1 (5 bases). The V end was cut by 4 bases, the J end by 12 bases, with 16 bases between. From germline, CDR1 is SGHTA and CDR2 FQGNSA. The CDR3 sequence is 13 residues long. In DNA form, the CDR3 reads TGTGCCAGCAGCTCAGGGTTATACCTCGCGCAGTTCTTC. This translates into CASSSGLYLAQFF.

The chain links TRBV5-1 to TRBJ2-7; D is unresolved. Germline CDR1 SGHRS, CDR2 YFSETQ. V was trimmed by 1 base and J by 3 bases, leaving 5 bases between them. This CDR3 comprises 12 residues. The CDR3 region is CASSLSGYEQYF. CDR3 sequence (DNA): TGCGCCAGCAGCTTGTCAGGCTACGAGCAGTACTTC.

The V call is TRBV23-1, the J call TRBJ1-4, with 7 bases aligning to TRBD1. TRBV23-1 is an ORF, and what it does is uncertain. The junction had 10 bases not matched to a gene; V was cut back by 10 bases and J by 2 bases. The CDR3 consists of 15 residues. CDR3 bases: TGCGCCACCAATTTTGAGGGGGCGACTAATGAAAAACTGTTTTTT. Encoded protein: CATNFEGATNEKLFF.

The chain uses TRBV4-3 and TRBJ1-1, with D perhaps matching TRBD1 (6 bases). From germline, CDR1 is LGHNA and CDR2 YSLEER. Trimming pared 5 bases from V and 3 bases from J, leaving 22 bases between. The CDR3 has 17 amino acids. CDR3 loop: CASSSRGGGNLDTEAFF. CDR3 sequence (DNA): TGCGCCAGCAGCTCCCGCGGGGGGGGCAATTTGGACACTGAAGCTTTCTTT.

This chain uses TRBV19 with TRBJ1-1; the D gene is possibly TRBD1 (5 bases). The CDR3 totals 15 residues. The germline V and J ends were trimmed by 9 bases and 0 bases, with 17 bases remaining between them. Looked up from germline, CDR1 is LNHDA and CDR2 is SQIVND (reference sequence). DNA for the CDR3: TGTGCCAGAGGGGCCCTCGACGGTATGAACACTGAAGCTTTCTTT. It translates to CARGALDGMNTEAFF.

The CDR3 loop reads CASSYGGSYGYTF. The CDR3 coding sequence is TGTGCCAGCAGTTATGGGGGAAGCTATGGCTACACCTTC. The chain recombines TRBV28 with TRBJ1-2; D might be TRBD1 (5 bases). This CDR3 has 13 amino acids. Trimming removed 4 bases at V and 4 bases at J, with 10 bases between. Germline lookup yields CDR1 MDHEN and CDR2 SYDVKM.

The sample holds a few counts of this clone. This chain connects TRBV9 to TRBJ2-2; 11 nucleotides align to TRBD1. The germline V gene encodes CDR1 SGDLS and CDR2 YYNGEE. J gave up 5 bases and V 4 bases, and 10 bases lay outside the gene matches. The CDR3 covers 17 residues. The CDR3 region is CASSTGQGALRTGELFF. The CDR3 DNA is TGTGCCAGCAGCACTGGACAGGGGGCATTGAGGACCGGGGAGCTGTTTTTT.

This clone was recorded only once. This chain's CDR3 is CASQGYNEQFF. The CDR3 bases are TGTGCCAGCCAGGGGTACAATGAGCAGTTCTTC. The chain employs TRBV13 and TRBJ2-1, with TRBD1 as a possible D gene (6 bases). Deletions cut 8 bases from V and 4 bases from J, with 6 bases between. The length of the CDR3 is 11 residues. CDR1 is PRHDT, CDR2 FYEKMQ, per germline (reference sequence).

This CDR3 is CASSDSGGAFGYTF. CDR3 in DNA: TGTGCCAGCAGTGATTCTGGGGGCGCGTTTGGCTACACCTTC. The chain couples TRBV2 to TRBJ1-2; D is perhaps TRBD1 (6 bases). Per germline, CDR1 SNHLY and CDR2 FYNNEI. This CDR3 has 14 amino acids. The germline V and J ends were trimmed by 3 bases and 7 bases, with 15 bases remaining between them.

This clone was counted only a few times. The V and J genes are TRBV11-2 and TRBJ2-1, with 8 bases lining up with TRBD2. The length of the CDR3 is 15 residues. The germline V gene has CDR1 SGHAT and CDR2 FQNNGV. Trimming at V came to 8 bases and at J to 6 bases, leaving 12 bases not matched to a gene. The CDR3 region is CASASIQGLVNEQFF. Written as DNA, the CDR3 is TGTGCCAGCGCGTCCATCCAGGGACTAGTCAATGAGCAGTTCTTC.

This clone has a single count. V gene TRBV5-4 combines with J gene TRBJ2-5; the match to TRBD2 covers 10 bases. Losses at the gene ends were 1 base for V and 5 bases for J; bases not matched to a gene: 5. The CDR3 is made up of 15 amino acids. Germline V gene data show CDR1 as SGHNT and CDR2 as YYREEE (reference sequence). The CDR3 is CASSLLVAGGETQYF. CDR3 DNA: TGTGCCAGCAGCTTGTTGGTAGCGGGGGGTGAGACCCAGTACTTC.

This chain joins TRBV19 and TRBJ1-5; D gene uncertain. From germline, CDR1 is LNHDA and CDR2 SQIVND (reference sequence). Trimming removed 1 base from V and 2 bases from J, with 6 bases in between. The CDR3 runs 14 residues. The CDR3: CASSIGSRNQPQHF. The CDR3 DNA follows: TGTGCCAGTAGTATAGGCAGCCGCAATCAGCCCCAGCATTTT. Based on the CDR3 plus reference TRBV19 and TRBJ1-5, the full variable domain is DGGITQSPKYLFRKEGQNVTLSCEQNLNHDAMYWYRQDPGQGLRLIYYSQIVNDFQKGDIAEGYSVSREKKESFPLTVTSAQKNPTAFYLCASSIGSRNQPQHFGDGTRLSIL.

This chain links TRBV9 with TRBJ1-3, with 7 nucleotides matching TRBD1. CDR1 is SGDLS and CDR2 is YYNGEE in the germline V gene. Trimming took 5 bases from V and 3 from J; bases not matched to a gene: 2. The CDR3 totals 13 residues. CDR3 in amino acids: CASRNRGGNTIYF. The DNA for the CDR3 is TGTGCCAGCAGGAACAGGGGTGGAAACACCATATATTTT. Complete variable domain (other parts from reference TRBV9 and TRBJ1-3): DSGVTQTPKHLITATGQRVTLRCSPRSGDLSVYWYQQSLDQGLQFLIQYYNGEERAKGNILERFSAQQFPDLHSELNLSSLELGDSALYFCASRNRGGNTIYFGEGSWLTVV.

The chain joins TRBV28 to TRBJ2-4, with no clear D. The CDR3 runs 11 residues. The V gene lost 2 bases and the J gene lost 15 bases, with 11 bases spanning the gap. Germline assignment: CDR1 MDHEN and CDR2 SYDVKM. CDR3 sequence reads: CASSLAGKMYF. In DNA, the CDR3 is TGTGCCAGCAGTTTAGCCGGCAAGATGTACTTC.

The chain is built from TRBV5-1 and TRBJ1-4; 7 bases align to TRBD1. The CDR3 extends over 14 amino acids. Trimming took 4 bases from V and 6 from J; bases not matched to a gene: 6. CDR1 and CDR2 (germline): SGHRS, YFSETQ. As DNA, the CDR3 is TGCGCCAGCAGCCTTGACAGGGTGGATGAAAAACTGTTTTTT. Translating gives CASSLDRVDEKLFF.

This clone was seen a handful of times. This sequence joins TRBV6-5 and TRBJ1-2; D remains ambiguous. Germline CDR1 reads MNHEY; CDR2 reads SVGAGI. V shed 6 bases and J shed 3 bases, with 11 bases lying between them. CDR3 length: 13 residues. CDR3 sequence reads: CASSLGQHYGYTF. The CDR3 nucleotides read TGTGCCAGCAGCCTAGGGCAGCACTATGGCTACACCTTC.

The chain has TRBV4-2 and TRBJ2-3; TRBD1 matches 9 bases. The ends lost 2 bases at V and 7 bases at J; junction bases unmatched: 13. This CDR3 comprises 17 residues. Germline V CDR1 and CDR2: LGHNA, YNFKEQ. The CDR3 DNA follows: TGTGCCAGCAGCCAAACCCGAGGACAGGGGAGGGCCTATACGCAGTATTTT. It is translated as CASSQTRGQGRAYTQYF.

The chain carries TRBV6-1 and TRBJ1-5, with D hard to call. This CDR3 has 15 residues. CDR1 and CDR2 (germline): MNHNS, SASEGT. Trimming shortened V by 1 base and J by 4 bases, and 11 bases separated the two germline ends. The CDR3 region has the DNA TGTGCCAGCAGTGAAGGTAGCGCTTTTAATCAGCCCCAGCATTTT. It translates to CASSEGSAFNQPQHF.

The chain recombines TRBV5-5 with TRBJ1-1; D may be TRBD1 (5 bases). The ends were cut back, 4 bases at V and 4 bases at J, with 20 bases in the middle. Per germline, CDR1 SGHKS and CDR2 YYEKEE (reference sequence). The CDR3 spans 16 residues. The CDR3, as DNA: TGTGCCAGCAGCCCTAGGGTGGGACCGGGATCCACTGAAGCTTTCTTT. Amino acids: CASSPRVGPGSTEAFF. Filled out from reference TRBV5-5 and TRBJ1-1, the complete variable domain reads DAGVTQSPTHLIKTRGQQVTLRCSPISGHKSVSWYQQVLGQGPQFIFQYYEKEERGRGNFPDRFSARQFPNYSSELNVNALLLGDSALYLCASSPRVGPGSTEAFFGQGTRLTVV.

This clone was seen only a few times. The V call is TRBV6-6, the J call TRBJ2-5; D unclear. Germline lookup yields CDR1 MNHNY and CDR2 SVGAGI (reference sequence). Trimming cost V 6 bases and J 4 bases, with 12 bases left between them. The CDR3 is 13 amino acids. CDR3 sequence reads: CASSLEYGETQYF. CDR3 nucleotide sequence: TGTGCCAGCAGCTTAGAGTACGGAGAGACCCAGTACTTC.

V usage is TRBV2 and J usage is TRBJ2-7; 12 nucleotides line up with TRBD2. CDR3 length: 15 residues. Per germline, CDR1 SNHLY and CDR2 FYNNEI. V shed 6 bases and J 5 bases; nucleotides not matched to a gene: 8. In DNA form, the CDR3 reads TGTGCCAGCAGGGTACTAGCGGGGGGTATGGACGAGCAGTACTTC. It codes for CASRVLAGGMDEQYF.

This clone was seen more than once but under ten times. The chain uses TRBV18 and TRBJ1-1, with D possibly being TRBD1 (6 bases). This CDR3 is built from 17 residues. CDR1 is KGHSH and CDR2 is LQKENI in the germline V gene. Trimming took off 2 bases at V and 0 bases at J, with 16 bases between the two ends. The CDR3 DNA follows: TGTGCCAGCTCACCAACACGGGACATACTTTTGAACACTGAAGCTTTCTTT. This gives the protein CASSPTRDILLNTEAFF. Based on the CDR3 plus reference TRBV18 and TRBJ1-1, the full variable domain is NAGVMQNPRHLVRRRGQEARLRCSPMKGHSHVYWYRQLPEEGLKFMVYLQKENIIDESGMPKERFSAEFPKEGPSILRIQQVVRGDSAAYFCASSPTRDILLNTEAFFGQGTRLTVV.

The J gene is TRBJ2-3, the V gene TRBV11-2; TRBD2 matches at 7 bases. The germline V gene encodes CDR1 SGHAT and CDR2 FQNNGV. CDR3 size: 15 residues. Trimming removed 6 bases from V and 0 bases from J; junction bases left unmatched: 6. The CDR3 reads CASSPSGVSTDTQYF. CDR3 nucleotide sequence: TGTGCCAGCAGTCCTAGCGGAGTAAGCACAGATACGCAGTATTTT.

The chain has TRBV7-9 and TRBJ1-1; D unresolved. This CDR3 contains 14 residues. Trimming cost V 0 bases and J 2 bases, with 7 bases left between them. Germline V gene data show CDR1 as SEHNR and CDR2 as FQNEAQ (reference sequence). CDR3 DNA sequence: TGTGCCAGCAGCTTAGCGGAAGAAAACACTGAAGCTTTCTTT. This encodes CASSLAEENTEAFF.

The chain employs TRBV27 and TRBJ1-2; 9 nucleotides align to TRBD1. Germline V lookup: CDR1 MNHEY, CDR2 SMNVEV (reference sequence). This CDR3 comprises 16 residues. Trimming cost V 6 bases and J 2 bases; bases outside gene matches: 10. The chain's CDR3 is CASRERGGTGNYGYTF. The CDR3 nucleotides are TGTGCCAGCAGGGAACGAGGCGGGACAGGGAACTATGGCTACACCTTC.